The 12 T cell receptor beta chains below all came from one sample that was sequenced in a study of the immune and genomic landscape of osteosarcoma. The post-treatment osteosarcoma tumors were primary, local recurrence or metastasis specimens from poor-prognosis patients. Here immunoSEQ multiplex PCR was the method, and the copy in TCRdb shows in-frame clones only, minus some. Among around 6,800 clones listed, about 63% were seen once. Sample: osteosarcoma tumor tissue from the lung. Receptors were obtained from a human donor with osteosarcoma.

This clone has just a few counts. The J gene is TRBJ1-2, the V gene TRBV6-6, with 7 positions matching TRBD1. The CDR3 spans 14 residues. After removal of 2 bases from V and 4 bases from J, the junction contained 4 bases not matched to a gene. From germline, CDR1 is MNHNY and CDR2 SVGAGI (reference sequence). For the CDR3, the DNA is TGTGCCAGCAGTTACGCCGACAGGGCCTATGGCTACACCTTC. Encoded protein: CASSYADRAYGYTF.

The chain joins TRBV6-1 to TRBJ2-3; 10 bases are shared with TRBD1. Trimming took 10 bases from V and 4 from J; bases not matched to a gene: 8. The CDR3 spans 14 residues. Germline lookup yields CDR1 MNHNS and CDR2 SASEGT. The CDR3 sequence: CAITGQGFPDTQYF. The CDR3 DNA reads as TGTGCCATTACGGGACAGGGGTTTCCAGATACGCAGTATTTT.

This clone was detected only a few times. The chain joins TRBV10-2 to TRBJ2-7, with D possibly matching TRBD2 (5 bases). This CDR3 comprises 13 residues. Trimming shortened V by 4 bases and J by 3 bases, and 10 bases separated the two germline ends. Germline V gene sequence: CDR1 WSHSY, CDR2 SAAADI. This chain's CDR3 is CASSADWYYEQYF. CDR3 in DNA: TGCGCCAGCAGTGCGGACTGGTACTACGAGCAGTACTTC.

This rearrangement joins TRBV5-5 to TRBJ1-2; possible D gene TRBD1, 5 bases. V was pared by 2 bases and J by 4 bases, with 15 bases between. The CDR3 spans 15 residues. The germline gives CDR1 SGHKS, CDR2 YYEKEE (reference sequence). The CDR3 sequence: CASSLSHTGVYGYTF. The CDR3 region has the DNA TGTGCCAGCAGCTTATCTCACACAGGAGTCTATGGCTACACCTTC.

The chain employs TRBV27 and TRBJ2-5, with TRBD1 matching over 9 bases. The DNA matches TRBJ2-7 better at its end, which makes the J call doubtful. The CDR3 runs 14 residues. CDR1 and CDR2 from the germline V gene are MNHEY and SMNVEV (reference sequence). The CDR3 loop is CASSEDRGPYEQYF. The CDR3 region has the DNA TGTGCCAGCAGCGAGGACAGGGGTCCCTACGAGCAGTACTTC.

The chain recombines TRBV2 with TRBJ2-1; 7 bases match TRBD1. The V gene end was trimmed by 7 bases and the J gene end by 6 bases; junction bases not matched to a gene: 9. CDR1 is SNHLY and CDR2 is FYNNEI in the germline V gene. The CDR3 covers 14 residues. The CDR3 DNA sequence: TGTGCCAGCATTATGACAGGGATGGGCAATGAGCAGTTCTTC. Amino acid sequence: CASIMTGMGNEQFF.

The chain has TRBV30 and TRBJ1-2, with D perhaps TRBD1 (5 bases). This CDR3 spans 15 amino acids. Germline CDR1 is GTSNPN and CDR2 is SVGIG (reference sequence). The V gene lost 4 bases and the J gene lost 3 bases, with 18 bases spanning the gap. In DNA, the CDR3 is TGTGCCTGGATCGGGGCAGGGAAACGGGACTATGGCTACACCTTC. Protein sequence: CAWIGAGKRDYGYTF.

The V and J genes are TRBV28 and TRBJ1-2, with TRBD1 matching 12 bases. Trimming at V came to 10 bases and at J to 3 bases, leaving 9 bases not matched to a gene. The CDR3 spans 15 residues. Germline CDR1 and CDR2: MDHEN and SYDVKM. The CDR3 reads CATSRDRGPDYGYTF. The CDR3 DNA follows: TGTGCCACCTCCCGGGACAGGGGGCCCGACTATGGCTACACCTTC.

This clone was detected only a few times. The chain combines TRBV10-3 with TRBJ1-5; D gene ambiguous. The V end was cut by 10 bases, the J end by 2 bases, with 21 bases between. The length of the CDR3 is 16 residues. CDR1 and CDR2 from the germline V gene are ENHRY and SYGVKD. In nucleotides, the CDR3 is TGTGCCACCCGTCCGGATTGGAGCGGAGGCAATCAGCCCCAGCATTTT. Protein sequence: CATRPDWSGGNQPQHF.

The CDR3 loop is CASTLSGPYNEQFF. The CDR3 coding sequence is TGTGCCAGCACCCTTAGCGGGCCCTACAATGAGCAGTTCTTC. V usage is TRBV27 and J usage is TRBJ2-1, with 7 bases that match TRBD2. This CDR3 is built from 14 residues. Losses at the gene ends were 7 bases for V and 2 bases for J; bases not matched to a gene: 5. Per the germline V gene, CDR1 is MNHEY and CDR2 is SMNVEV (reference sequence).

This clone occurred once. V and J are TRBV27 and TRBJ1-1, with D maybe TRBD1 (5 bases). Trimming removed 3 bases from V and 0 bases from J, with 14 bases in between. CDR1 and CDR2 (germline): MNHEY, SMNVEV (reference sequence). The CDR3 has 16 amino acids. CDR3 nucleotide sequence: TGTGCCAGCAGTTTTCTTGGACATTTCATGAACACTGAAGCTTTCTTT. Translating it yields CASSFLGHFMNTEAFF.

This rearrangement joins TRBV6-5 to TRBJ1-5; D is unresolved. The CDR3 totals 13 residues. V gave up 5 bases and J gave up 4 bases, with 9 bases separating them. Germline V gene lookup returns CDR1 MNHEY and CDR2 SVGAGI. The CDR3 spells CASSTDYNQPQHF. In nucleotides, the CDR3 is TGTGCCAGCAGTACCGACTATAATCAGCCCCAGCATTTT.